This passage covers 17 T cell receptor beta chains from one sample sequenced in a study of blood T cell repertoires in COVID-19. The protocol was immunoSEQ multiplex PCR, while the TCRdb copy is restricted to in-frame clones and leaves out a portion. The sample has 130,000 to 150,000 clones, approximately 88% seen once; the top ten hold 4.8%. The specimen was peripheral blood. These receptor sequences come from a human donor in a cohort sampled during active COVID-19.

The J gene is TRBJ1-1, the V gene TRBV28, with a tentative D call TRBD1 (5 bases). V lost 7 bases to trimming and J lost 0 bases, with 15 bases between them. CDR1 is MDHEN, CDR2 SYDVKM, per germline. The CDR3 spans 15 residues. The CDR3 bases are TGTGCCAGCACTTCCACCGGGGGTCTGAACACTGAAGCTTTCTTT. Protein sequence: CASTSTGGLNTEAFF.

The chain recombines TRBV11-2 with TRBJ2-3; D is possibly TRBD1 (5 bases). Deletions cut 1 base from V and 0 bases from J, with 5 bases between. The CDR3 consists of 14 residues. Germline V gene lookup returns CDR1 SGHAT and CDR2 FQNNGV. The CDR3 DNA reads TGTGCCAGCAGCTTAGGGACAAGCACAGATACGCAGTATTTT. Its translation: CASSLGTSTDTQYF.

V and J are TRBV7-2 and TRBJ2-3; TRBD1 matches 8 bases. This CDR3 has 15 amino acids. Losses at the gene ends were 1 base for V and 2 bases for J; bases not matched to a gene: 2. Germline CDR1 SGHTA, CDR2 FQGNSA. The chain's CDR3 is CASSLETGVTDTQYF. The CDR3 nucleotides are TGTGCCAGCAGCTTAGAGACAGGGGTCACAGATACGCAGTATTTT.

The chain employs TRBV7-8 and TRBJ1-2, with D perhaps matching TRBD1 (5 bases). This CDR3 region has 15 residues. Germline values: CDR1 SGHVS, CDR2 FQNEAQ. V was pared by 3 bases and J by 7 bases, with 18 bases between. The CDR3 DNA sequence: TGTGCCAGCAGCTTCGTAGAAGACGGGACTGGTGGCTACACCTTC. Its protein is CASSFVEDGTGGYTF.

This chain joins TRBV15 and TRBJ2-2, with D tentatively TRBD2 (7 bases). There are 16 residues in the CDR3. Trimming stripped 6 bases from V and 4 bases from J, with 18 bases between. Germline CDR1 and CDR2: LNHNV and YYDKDF (reference sequence). CDR3 nucleotide sequence: TGTGCCACCAGGCTCAACGGGGGGCGAAGCACCGGGGAGCTGTTTTTT. Encoded protein: CATRLNGGRSTGELFF.

V and J are TRBV6-5 and TRBJ2-2, with 7 bases matching TRBD2. The germline V gene encodes CDR1 MNHEY and CDR2 SVGAGI. CDR3 length: 14 amino acids. V gave up 10 bases and J gave up 1 base; unmatched junction bases: 6. As DNA, the CDR3 is TGTGCCACAAGCTCGGGGGGGAACACCGGGGAGCTGTTTTTT. Amino acids: CATSSGGNTGELFF.

The chain joins TRBV4-2 to TRBJ2-1, with TRBD2 identical over 12 bases. The CDR3 sequence is 15 residues long. Germline CDR1 and CDR2: LGHNA and YNFKEQ. With 3 bases clipped from V and 8 bases from J, the junction kept 5 bases outside the gene matches. DNA of the CDR3: TGTGCCAGCAGCCACACTAGCGGGGGGTACGATGAGCAGTTCTTC. Translated: CASSHTSGGYDEQFF.

This clone was seen a single time. The chain uses TRBV18 and TRBJ2-2; 7 bases line up with TRBD1. This CDR3 region has 15 residues. The ends lost 8 bases at V and 2 bases at J; junction bases unmatched: 8. Germline-derived CDR1 and CDR2 are KGHSH and LQKENI. The CDR3 here is CASPTGTDNTGELFF. The CDR3 nucleotides read TGTGCCAGCCCAACCGGGACAGATAACACCGGGGAGCTGTTTTTT.

The genes are TRBV6-5 and TRBJ1-6; 8 nucleotides align to TRBD1. The CDR3 totals 13 residues. V gave up 4 bases and J gave up 9 bases; unmatched junction bases: 2. CDR1 is MNHEY and CDR2 is SVGAGI in the germline V gene. The CDR3 coding sequence is TGTGCCAGCAGTTTCGACAGGGGTTCACCCCTCCACTTT. This sequence encodes CASSFDRGSPLHF.

The gene calls are TRBV9 and TRBJ2-3; D is undetermined. This CDR3 is 16 amino acids long. The V gene lost 3 bases and the J gene lost 5 bases, with 19 bases spanning the gap. The germline V gene encodes CDR1 SGDLS and CDR2 YYNGEE. The CDR3 sequence is CASSARTIQVGDTQYF. CDR3 sequence (DNA): TGTGCCAGCAGCGCCCGAACGATTCAGGTTGGAGATACGCAGTATTTT.

CDR3 sequence (DNA): TGTGCCAGCAGCCCCAGCGGGGGGAACACCGGGGAGCTGTTTTTT. It encodes CASSPSGGNTGELFF. The chain joins TRBV9 to TRBJ2-2, with 8 bases matching TRBD2. The J segment lost 1 base and the V segment lost 4 bases, leaving 3 bases of the junction unmatched. The CDR3 has 15 amino acids. Germline assignment: CDR1 SGDLS and CDR2 YYNGEE.

The chain joins TRBV28 to TRBJ2-2; D is possibly TRBD2 (5 bases). The CDR3 length is 13 residues. Between the trimmed V and J ends, which lost 7 bases and 8 bases, there was a span of 14 bases. Germline-derived CDR1 and CDR2 are MDHEN and SYDVKM. CDR3 coding DNA: TGTGCCAGCACCTCTTCCGGGAAGGGGGAGCTGTTTTTT. Protein sequence: CASTSSGKGELFF.

This chain links TRBV5-1 with TRBJ1-1, with no clear D. The V end was cut by 0 bases, the J end by 1 base, with 10 bases between. The germline CDR1 and CDR2 sequences are SGHRS and YFSETQ. The CDR3 is 15 amino acids. The CDR3: CASSLGWAENTEAFF. For the CDR3, the DNA is TGCGCCAGCAGCTTGGGCTGGGCCGAGAACACTGAAGCTTTCTTT.

CDR3 in DNA: TGTGCCAGCAGCTTGGGCGCGGGTTTAAGCTCCTACAATGAGCAGTTCTTC. Translating it yields CASSLGAGLSSYNEQFF. The V call is TRBV5-6, the J call TRBJ2-1, with TRBD2 as a possible D gene (5 bases). Trimming removed 0 bases from V and 0 bases from J, with 13 bases in between. CDR1 SGHDT and CDR2 YYEEEE come from the germline V gene. The length of the CDR3 is 17 residues.

This chain connects TRBV6-6 to TRBJ2-3, with TRBD2 matching 10 bases. The CDR3 spans 17 residues. V shed 5 bases, J shed 4 bases, and the junction held 12 bases outside the gene matches. From germline, CDR1 is MNHNY and CDR2 SVGAGI (reference sequence). Here the CDR3 reads CASSLSSAAGGADTQYF. Written as DNA, the CDR3 is TGTGCCAGCAGTCTATCCTCGGCAGCGGGGGGGGCAGATACGCAGTATTTT.

In its sample, this clone was seen a few times. V is TRBV3-1 (or the pseudogene TRBV3-2) and J is TRBJ1-1; D is perhaps TRBD1 (6 bases). CDR1 and CDR2 from the germline V gene are LGHDT and YNNKEL (reference sequence). Trimming stripped 4 bases from V and 4 bases from J, with 13 bases between. CDR3 length equals 14 residues. The DNA for the CDR3 is TGTGCCAGCAGCCCCTCTCAGGGGAGCACTGAAGCTTTCTTT. Its translation: CASSPSQGSTEAFF.

This clone came up a few times. J is TRBJ2-7 and V is TRBV28; no clear D gene. Germline V lookup: CDR1 MDHEN, CDR2 SYDVKM. This CDR3 spans 11 amino acids. The V end was cut by 7 bases, the J end by 4 bases, with 8 bases between. The DNA of the CDR3 is TGTGCCAGCACAAGCCGATACGAGCAGTACTTC. This encodes CASTSRYEQYF.